Described below is a single TCR beta chain sequence and its context. A read error is possible here, since a much larger clone lies one base away. This record comes from a study of response to subunit inactivated influenza vaccine. The CDR3 covers 14 residues. V was trimmed by 7 bases and J by 8 bases, leaving 20 bases between them. Germline V gives CDR1 MNHEY, CDR2 SVGEGT. MiXCR, run by TCRdb on the RT-PCR reads, gives a single entry per CDR3 protein. The table includes approximately 500,000 distinct CDR3 sequences, approximately 24% detected once. This sample was shared with a second study, whose subject was T cells expressing NK-cell markers. That work adds: Libraries used 5'RACE template switching adding universal primer site and UMIs. According to the study, TCR beta repertoires originated from sorted CD3+CD56+NKG2C+, CD3+CD56+NKG2C- and CD3+CD56-NKG2C+ T cells. The authors applied an anti-gamma-delta TCR antibody in several experiments, and it restricted sorting to alpha-beta TCR T cells. The CD3+CD56-NKG2C+ fraction was also led by these clonotypes in several donors.

The chain recombines TRBV6-2 or TRBV6-3 with TRBJ2-5, with D possibly matching TRBD2 (5 bases). This TCR came from a man between 50 and 59 years old who received an inactivated influenza vaccine. The material sequenced was CD4+ T cells sorted from PBMCs, taken roughly 12 days after vaccination. Written as DNA, the CDR3 is TGTGCCAGCACTCAATGGACGGGTCGGGATACCCAGTACTTC. This gives the protein CASTQWTGRDTQYF.